These 13 T cell receptor beta chains share one sample of origin, sequenced in a study of neurological immune-mediated disorders. Via MiXCR, TCRdb re-called the 5' RACE reads, giving one row per CDR3 protein. Of around 53,000 distinct CDR3 sequences in the sample, around 4.4% were seen once. Sequencing was done on a sample of PBMCs. All receptors come from a man aged 50 or older with multiple sclerosis.

The rearrangement joins TRBV19 to TRBJ2-7; 7 bases are a match to TRBD1. Germline V CDR1 and CDR2: LNHDA, SQIVND (reference sequence). This CDR3 contains 14 residues. The ends lost 4 bases at V and 1 base at J; junction bases unmatched: 4. CDR3: CASSRGTESYEQYF. The CDR3 DNA follows: TGTGCCAGTAGTAGGGGGACAGAATCCTACGAGCAGTACTTC.

This clonotype was counted many times. CDR3 protein: CASSSSGRDTGELFF. The CDR3 nucleotides are TGCGCCAGCAGCTCCAGCGGGAGGGACACCGGGGAGCTGTTTTTT. The rearrangement joins TRBV5-1 to TRBJ2-2; 10 bases line up with TRBD2. The CDR3 sequence is 15 residues long. Trimming cost V 3 bases and J 3 bases; bases outside gene matches: 2. Germline CDR1 and CDR2: SGHRS and YFSETQ.

This clonotype was seen repeatedly, ten times or more. DNA of the CDR3: TGTGCCAGCAGCTTGTACCAAGAGACCCAGTACTTC. This sequence encodes CASSLYQETQYF. This chain uses TRBV28 with TRBJ2-5; D not certain. Germline-derived CDR1 and CDR2 are MDHEN and SYDVKM. Trimming stripped 6 bases from V and 0 bases from J, with 5 bases between. The CDR3 has 12 residues.

This clonotype was found many times. This chain joins TRBV15 and TRBJ2-2; D not resolved. The CDR3 contains 13 residues. In germline, CDR1 is LNHNV, CDR2 YYDKDF (reference sequence). V lost 0 bases to trimming and J lost 6 bases, with 5 bases between them. The chain's CDR3 is CATSRDRAGELFF. As DNA, the CDR3 is TGTGCCACCAGCAGAGATCGAGCCGGGGAGCTGTTTTTT.

The rearrangement links TRBV20-1 to TRBJ2-7, with 10 bases matching TRBD2. With 0 bases clipped from V and 0 bases from J, the junction kept 5 bases outside the gene matches. The CDR3 runs to 16 residues. Germline lookup yields CDR1 DFQATT and CDR2 SNEGSKA (reference sequence). The CDR3 DNA is TGCAGTGCTAGAGATTACCCTAGCGGGAGCTCCTACGAGCAGTACTTC. It codes for CSARDYPSGSSYEQYF.

This clonotype was counted at least ten times. The V and J genes are TRBV5-1 and TRBJ2-7; 7 bases line up with TRBD1. Looked up from germline, CDR1 is SGHRS and CDR2 is YFSETQ. This CDR3 is built from 14 residues. Germline trimming cut 2 bases from V and 0 bases from J; bases unmatched to any gene: 2. The DNA for the CDR3 is TGCGCCAGCAGCTTCGACAGGGCCTCCTACGAGCAGTACTTC. This sequence encodes CASSFDRASYEQYF.

The sample holds many counts of this clonotype. CDR3 nucleotide sequence: TGTGCCAGCAGCGTAGAACCCCTGACTAGTAGTACCAGGGAGCAGTACTTC. It yields the protein CASSVEPLTSSTREQYF. The chain combines TRBV9 with TRBJ2-7, with D possibly being TRBD2 (6 bases). This CDR3 comprises 17 residues. Trimming shortened V by 0 bases and J by 7 bases, and 23 bases separated the two germline ends. Germline V gene data show CDR1 as SGDLS and CDR2 as YYNGEE.

This clonotype was seen many times. The chain links TRBV25-1 to TRBJ2-7; weak D call: TRBD1 (5 bases). Germline V CDR1 and CDR2: MGHDK, SYGVNS. With 8 bases removed from V and 3 bases from J, the gap between germline ends came to 8 bases. The CDR3 covers 11 residues. The CDR3 is CASGAVYEQYF. In DNA, the CDR3 is TGTGCCAGCGGGGCGGTCTACGAGCAGTACTTC.

This clonotype was observed many times. The rearrangement uses TRBV10-3 and TRBJ1-2, with D tentatively TRBD1 (5 bases). V shed 8 bases and J shed 1 base, with 11 bases lying between them. The CDR3 runs 13 residues. The V gene's germline CDR1 is ENHRY and CDR2 SYGVKD. The CDR3 region is CAIGPGGNYGYTF. CDR3 nucleotides: TGTGCCATCGGGCCTGGGGGTAACTATGGCTACACCTTC.

This clonotype was found many times. V usage is TRBV20-1 and J usage is TRBJ2-1, with D tentatively TRBD2 (5 bases). Germline V gene lookup returns CDR1 DFQATT and CDR2 SNEGSKA (reference sequence). The CDR3 has 15 residues. The V and J ends lost 0 bases and 8 bases respectively, with 17 bases between them. The CDR3: CSARDSTRRYDEQFF. The CDR3 DNA reads as TGCAGTGCTAGAGATTCCACTAGGAGGTACGATGAGCAGTTCTTC.

In the case of this clonotype: The junction shows a germline mismatch at one end, possibly a read error. The rearrangement links TRBV5-6 to TRBJ1-5; 7 bases map to TRBD1. This CDR3 comprises 15 residues. Germline CDR1 is SGHDT and CDR2 is YYEEEE. The CDR3 bases are TGTGCCAGCAGCTTGAGGGGGCGCAGCAATCAGCCCCAGAATTTT. Protein product: CASSLRGRSNQPQNF.

This clonotype was picked up many times. The V and J genes are TRBV7-9 and TRBJ2-7; D ambiguous. CDR3 length: 11 amino acids. Deletions cut 1 base from V and 12 bases from J, with 10 bases between. Germline V CDR1 and CDR2: SEHNR, FQNEAQ (reference sequence). The DNA for the CDR3 is TGTGCCAGCAGCTTAGACCGGAAGCGGTACTTC. Amino acid sequence: CASSLDRKRYF. Full variable domain (remainder filled in from reference TRBV7-9 and TRBJ2-7): DTGVSQNPRHKITKRGQNVTFRCDPISEHNRLYWYRQTLGQGPEFLTYFQNEAQLEKSRLLSDRFSAERPKGSFSTLEIQRTEQGDSAMYLCASSLDRKRYFGPGTRLTVT.

Comments on this clonotype: Mismatch with germline at one junction end may stem from a read error. The rearrangement links TRBV4-1 to TRBJ1-5; D is perhaps TRBD1 (6 bases). This CDR3 has 18 residues. Per germline, CDR1 MGHRA and CDR2 YSYEKL. CDR3 coding DNA: TGCGCCAGCAGCCAAGGGGCAGGGAGAGGAGCCAGGGGTCAGCCCCAGAATTTT. It specifies CASSQGAGRGARGQPQNF.